The sequence of this T cell receptor (beta chain) was determined in a study of T-cell reconstitution after alpha-beta-depleted transplantation in children. For TCRbeta, the library was prepared with unique molecular identifiers. TCRdb used MiXCR to reprocess the PCR reads, holding one entry per CDR3 protein. The sample yields about 240,000 distinct CDR3 sequences, more than 10% seen once. The CDR3 sequence is 14 residues long. CDR1 is LGHNA and CDR2 is YSLEER in the germline V gene. This clonotype was seen many times. The junction shows a germline mismatch at one end, possibly a read error. This TCR came from a human donor who donated a stem cell graft to a child with acute lymphoblastic leukemia. The rearrangement joins TRBV4-3 to TRBJ1-2; TRBD1 might be the D (6 bases). The specimen comprised PBMCs from the stem cell graft donor, sampled from the stem cell graft. The CDR3 region has the DNA TGCGCCAGCAGTCAAGGTCCAGGGGAATATGGCTACACCTTC. Its translation: CASSQGPGEYGYTF.